The rows below give T cell receptor beta chains drawn from one sample of a study of shared clonotypes between healthy human individuals. The assay was immunoSEQ multiplex PCR, and TCRdb's table has in-frame clones only and misses some. The data contain approximately 2,300,000 clones, less than 95% of them singletons. The specimen sequenced was naive CD4+ T cells from PBMCs. The receptors here all came from a man aged 18 to 29 in good health. Some clones in this sample may be carry-over from other donors' samples. Each CDR3 is given with its conserved first and last residue. Each record gives: V gene, J gene, CDR3 length, D gene, clone size, CDR3 protein, CDR3 DNA. D genes are given only for firm matches. The size of a clone is reported for some rows only, either as once, few or many, or as a class for expanded clones.

v_call: TRBV6-1
j_call: TRBJ1-5
cdr3_length: 15
d_call: TRBD1
clone_size: NA
cdr3_aa: CASSEGTGVHQPQHF
cdr3_nt: TGTGCCAGCAGTGAAGGGACAGGGGTCCATCAGCCCCAGCATTTT

v_call: TRBV7-2
j_call: TRBJ2-3
cdr3_length: 15
d_call: NA
clone_size: NA
cdr3_aa: CASSLDGGSTDTQYF
cdr3_nt: TGTGCCAGCAGCTTAGATGGGGGGTCCACAGATACGCAGTATTTT

v_call: TRBV19
j_call: TRBJ1-5
cdr3_length: 13
d_call: NA
clone_size: NA
cdr3_aa: CASSIERNQPQHF
cdr3_nt: TGTGCCAGTAGTATAGAGAGAAATCAGCCCCAGCATTTT

v_call: TRBV30
j_call: TRBJ1-5
cdr3_length: 13
d_call: TRBD1
clone_size: few
cdr3_aa: CAWSATGGQPQHF
cdr3_nt: TGTGCCTGGAGTGCCACAGGGGGGCAGCCCCAGCATTTT

v_call: TRBV2
j_call: TRBJ2-7
cdr3_length: 17
d_call: TRBD2
clone_size: NA
cdr3_aa: CASSEAGGVGGTYEQYF
cdr3_nt: TGTGCCAGCAGTGAAGCCGGGGGGGTGGGCGGAACCTACGAGCAGTACTTC

v_call: TRBV19
j_call: TRBJ1-2
cdr3_length: 14
d_call: TRBD1
clone_size: NA
cdr3_aa: CASHRTGANYGYTF
cdr3_nt: TGTGCCAGCCACCGGACAGGCGCGAACTATGGCTACACCTTC

v_call: TRBV14
j_call: TRBJ2-5
cdr3_length: 13
d_call: NA
clone_size: NA
cdr3_aa: CASSPDLFGTQYF
cdr3_nt: TGTGCCAGCAGCCCCGACTTGTTTGGGACCCAGTACTTC

v_call: TRBV7-8
j_call: TRBJ1-1
cdr3_length: 14
d_call: NA
clone_size: NA
cdr3_aa: CASSPRTGTTEAFF
cdr3_nt: TGTGCCAGCAGCCCTCGTACGGGGACCACTGAAGCTTTCTTT

v_call: TRBV27
j_call: TRBJ2-1
cdr3_length: 15
d_call: TRBD2
clone_size: NA
cdr3_aa: CASSHGTSGYLSRFF
cdr3_nt: TGTGCCAGCAGCCACGGGACTAGCGGGTACTTGAGCAGGTTCTTC

v_call: TRBV6-1
j_call: TRBJ2-7
cdr3_length: 14
d_call: TRBD2
clone_size: NA
cdr3_aa: CASSRLAGGYEQYF
cdr3_nt: TGTGCCAGCAGCCGGCTAGCGGGAGGCTACGAGCAGTACTTC

v_call: TRBV25-1
j_call: TRBJ1-1
cdr3_length: 16
d_call: TRBD1
clone_size: NA
cdr3_aa: CASSDLQTGGRTEAFF
cdr3_nt: TGTGCCAGCAGTGACCTTCAGACAGGGGGGCGTACTGAAGCTTTCTTT

v_call: TRBV6-6
j_call: TRBJ1-2
cdr3_length: 15
d_call: NA
clone_size: NA
cdr3_aa: CASTHRALSNYGYTF
cdr3_nt: TGTGCCAGCACGCATAGGGCGCTCTCCAACTATGGCTACACCTTC

v_call: TRBV30
j_call: TRBJ1-6
cdr3_length: 11
d_call: NA
clone_size: NA
cdr3_aa: CAWRSQGATHF
cdr3_nt: TGTGCCTGGAGGTCTCAAGGGGCGACCCACTTT